The 31 T cell receptor beta chains reported below all come from one sample, sequenced in a study of blood T cell repertoires in COVID-19. The repertoire was sequenced with immunoSEQ multiplex PCR; TCRdb's copy has only in-frame clones and lacks some. The table shows under 300,000 clones, with 70% to 90% occurring only once. The material sequenced was peripheral blood. These receptors originate from a man aged 55 to 70 who had recovered from COVID-19.

The CDR3 nucleotides are TGTGCCAGCAGCTCCGAGGGAGGGTATAATTCACCCCTCCACTTT. This codes for CASSSEGGYNSPLHF. V and J are TRBV28 and TRBJ1-6; no clear D gene. The CDR3 length is 15 residues. Germline V gene data show CDR1 as MDHEN and CDR2 as SYDVKM. Trimming took off 6 bases at V and 4 bases at J, with 13 bases between the two ends.

The chain employs TRBV7-8 and TRBJ1-4; weak D call: TRBD1 (6 bases). V lost 5 bases, J lost 6 bases, and 13 bases lay in between. The CDR3 sequence is 14 residues long. Germline CDR1 is SGHVS and CDR2 is FQNEAQ. The CDR3 DNA is TGTGCCAGCAGCCCCACAGGGTATCATGAAAAACTGTTTTTT. This sequence encodes CASSPTGYHEKLFF.

This chain uses TRBV11-2 with TRBJ1-1; D is ambiguous. The germline gives CDR1 SGHAT, CDR2 FQNNGV. The V end was cut by 5 bases, the J end by 1 base, with 11 bases between. The CDR3 length is 14 residues. The DNA for the CDR3 is TGTGCCAGCAGCCGAGGCTTGGGGAACACTGAAGCTTTCTTT. Amino acid sequence: CASSRGLGNTEAFF.

The chain has TRBV12-3 or TRBV12-4 and TRBJ2-3, with D tentatively TRBD1 (5 bases). Deletions cut 3 bases from V and 9 bases from J, with 10 bases between. The CDR3 consists of 12 residues. The CDR3 loop reads CASSLDTRTQYF. The DNA of the CDR3 is TGTGCCAGCAGTTTGGACACAAGGACGCAGTATTTT.

The chain joins TRBV7-2 to TRBJ2-3, with 13 positions matching TRBD2. Germline V gene sequence: CDR1 SGHTA, CDR2 FQGNSA. The V gene end was trimmed by 5 bases and the J gene end by 2 bases; junction bases not matched to a gene: 7. The CDR3 contains 17 residues. The CDR3 sequence is CASSLRLAGGLTDTQYF. Written as DNA, the CDR3 is TGTGCCAGCAGCCTACGACTAGCGGGGGGCCTCACAGATACGCAGTATTTT.

The V call is TRBV10-3, the J call TRBJ2-7, with 8 bases aligning to TRBD2. Trimming removed 4 bases from V and 6 bases from J; junction bases left unmatched: 11. The CDR3 consists of 15 residues. Germline V gives CDR1 ENHRY, CDR2 SYGVKD. CDR3 DNA sequence: TGTGCCATCAGTGCGGTCGGACTAGCTACGGGCGAGCAGTACTTC. Protein: CAISAVGLATGEQYF.

The J gene is TRBJ2-7, the V gene TRBV27, with D perhaps TRBD2 (7 bases). CDR3 length: 14 residues. V shed 9 bases and J shed 4 bases, with 19 bases lying between them. The germline V gene encodes CDR1 MNHEY and CDR2 SMNVEV (reference sequence). The DNA of the CDR3 is TGTGCCAGTCGGCCGGGGGGCAGGGGTTACGAGCAGTACTTC. This sequence encodes CASRPGGRGYEQYF.

The chain employs TRBV6-2 or TRBV6-3 and TRBJ2-5, with D unclear. The CDR3 has 14 residues. Germline assignment: CDR1 MNHEY and CDR2 SVGEGT. V shed 2 bases and J shed 1 base, with 8 bases lying between them. The DNA for the CDR3 is TGTGCCAGCAGTTACGTGTCGCGCCAAGAGACCCAGTACTTC. Protein sequence: CASSYVSRQETQYF.

The chain links TRBV29-1 to TRBJ1-1; D is uncertain. The CDR3 length is 13 residues. Germline lookup yields CDR1 SQVTM and CDR2 ANQGSEA. The germline V and J ends were trimmed by 6 bases and 0 bases, with 11 bases remaining between them. The CDR3 DNA sequence: TGCAGCGTAGGAAACAGCCTGAACACTGAAGCTTTCTTT. Its protein product is CSVGNSLNTEAFF.

The chain joins TRBV5-1 to TRBJ2-1, with 10 nucleotides matching TRBD2. The CDR3 runs to 16 residues. Germline CDR1 is SGHRS and CDR2 is YFSETQ. J lost 4 bases, V lost 1 base, and 5 bases had no gene match. CDR3 coding DNA: TGCGCCAGCAGCTTGAATCCAGCGGGAGGGTACAATGAGCAGTTCTTC. Translating gives CASSLNPAGGYNEQFF.

The chain couples TRBV27 to TRBJ1-2, with D perhaps matching TRBD1 (5 bases). This CDR3 spans 15 amino acids. CDR1 is MNHEY and CDR2 is SMNVEV in the germline V gene (reference sequence). V was clipped by 5 bases and J by 4 bases, with 17 bases between them. The CDR3 spells CASSPGVWGGYGYTF. CDR3 DNA: TGTGCCAGCAGTCCCGGCGTATGGGGGGGCTATGGCTACACCTTC.

The rearrangement joins TRBV3-1 (or the pseudogene TRBV3-2) to TRBJ2-7, with a tentative D call TRBD2 (6 bases). Germline V gives CDR1 LGHDT, CDR2 YNNKEL (reference sequence). The CDR3 covers 14 residues. V lost 4 bases to trimming and J lost 2 bases, with 12 bases between them. This chain's CDR3 is CASSRDFGAYEQYF. CDR3 nucleotides: TGTGCCAGCAGCCGGGACTTTGGGGCCTACGAGCAGTACTTC.

The gene calls are TRBV5-1 and TRBJ2-2; 8 positions match TRBD1. This CDR3 contains 18 residues. Per germline, CDR1 SGHRS and CDR2 YFSETQ. V was pared by 1 base and J by 2 bases, with 10 bases of the junction left unmatched. Written as DNA, the CDR3 is TGCGCCAGCAGCTTGTTAGTTTTAGGGACAGGAAACACCGGGGAGCTGTTTTTT. Translated: CASSLLVLGTGNTGELFF.

This rearrangement joins TRBV7-6 to TRBJ1-3; 7 bases are a match to TRBD1. The CDR3 covers 16 residues. Trimming removed 1 base from V and 2 bases from J; junction bases left unmatched: 5. Germline CDR1 is SGHVS and CDR2 is FNYEAQ. CDR3 amino acids: CASSLVSDRAGNTIYF. CDR3 coding DNA: TGTGCCAGCAGCTTAGTGTCCGACAGGGCTGGAAACACCATATATTTT.

V is TRBV28 and J is TRBJ1-6, with TRBD1 identical over 8 bases. Germline CDR1 is MDHEN and CDR2 is SYDVKM. After removal of 8 bases from V and 5 bases from J, the junction contained 5 bases not matched to a gene. The CDR3 runs 14 residues. For the CDR3, the DNA is TGTGCCAGCCGGACAGGGTTGGATAATTCACCCCTCCACTTT. It codes for CASRTGLDNSPLHF.

This clone has just a few counts. V is TRBV19 and J is TRBJ1-5; no clear D. The germline V gene encodes CDR1 LNHDA and CDR2 SQIVND (reference sequence). V shed 4 bases and J shed 9 bases, with 13 bases lying between them. This CDR3 region has 13 residues. CDR3 protein: CASSTHSSGPQHF. CDR3 sequence (DNA): TGTGCCAGTAGTACTCACAGTTCTGGGCCCCAGCATTTT. The full variable domain, completed using reference TRBV19 and TRBJ1-5, is DGGITQSPKYLFRKEGQNVTLSCEQNLNHDAMYWYRQDPGQGLRLIYYSQIVNDFQKGDIAEGYSVSREKKESFPLTVTSAQKNPTAFYLCASSTHSSGPQHFGDGTRLSIL.

The chain joins TRBV28 to TRBJ1-1, with 8 bases identical to TRBD1. V was clipped by 7 bases and J by 4 bases; unmatched bases: 8. This CDR3 contains 14 residues. Germline CDR1 reads MDHEN; CDR2 reads SYDVKM. CDR3: CASTRTGRATEAFF. The CDR3 DNA is TGTGCCAGCACCCGGACAGGGAGGGCCACTGAAGCTTTCTTT.

The chain combines TRBV6-5 with TRBJ1-6; 8 bases agree with TRBD1. Trimming at V came to 5 bases and at J to 8 bases, leaving 5 bases not matched to a gene. The germline V gene has CDR1 MNHEY and CDR2 SVGAGI. This CDR3 is 14 amino acids long. Written as DNA, the CDR3 is TGTGCCAGCAGTACCGGGACAGGAGATTCACCCCTCCACTTT. It is translated as CASSTGTGDSPLHF.

J is TRBJ2-1 and V is TRBV29-1; D uncertain. There are 14 residues in the CDR3. The germline CDR1 and CDR2 sequences are SQVTM and ANQGSEA. Trimming removed 7 bases from V and 0 bases from J, with 13 bases in between. The CDR3 DNA reads as TGCAGCGCTCCGACTTTGAGCTCCTACAATGAGCAGTTCTTC. Translation gives CSAPTLSSYNEQFF.

This clone was observed once. The CDR3 DNA follows: TGTGCCAGCAGCCCGCGGGGGTACAATGAGCAGTTCTTC. Its translation: CASSPRGYNEQFF. The J gene is TRBJ2-1, the V gene TRBV5-6, with 7 bases fitting TRBD2. Germline V gene lookup returns CDR1 SGHDT and CDR2 YYEEEE. The CDR3 covers 13 residues. V shed 4 bases, J shed 4 bases, and the junction held 2 bases outside the gene matches.

V is TRBV5-1 and J is TRBJ2-1; 7 bases agree with TRBD1. The CDR3 has 17 residues. V gave up 0 bases and J gave up 3 bases; unmatched junction bases: 9. Germline V gives CDR1 SGHRS, CDR2 YFSETQ. The CDR3 spells CASSLAPTGSGYNEQFF. The DNA of the CDR3 is TGCGCCAGCAGCTTGGCCCCGACAGGGTCCGGCTACAATGAGCAGTTCTTC.

The rearrangement joins TRBV5-5 to TRBJ2-7; weak D call: TRBD2 (6 bases). This CDR3 contains 12 residues. V was clipped by 4 bases and J by 2 bases, with 7 bases between them. Germline V gene lookup returns CDR1 SGHKS and CDR2 YYEKEE (reference sequence). The CDR3 reads CASSPGAYEQYF. CDR3 DNA sequence: TGTGCCAGCAGCCCGGGAGCCTACGAGCAGTACTTC. The full variable domain, with the rest looked up from reference TRBV5-5 and TRBJ2-7, is DAGVTQSPTHLIKTRGQQVTLRCSPISGHKSVSWYQQVLGQGPQFIFQYYEKEERGRGNFPDRFSARQFPNYSSELNVNALLLGDSALYLCASSPGAYEQYFGPGTRLTVT.

The chain combines TRBV27 with TRBJ2-2; TRBD2 agrees at 8 bases. The CDR3 loop spans 14 amino acids. V lost 7 bases, J lost 4 bases, and 5 bases stayed unmatched. Looked up from germline, CDR1 is MNHEY and CDR2 is SMNVEV (reference sequence). In DNA form, the CDR3 reads TGTGCCAGCAAACCGACTAGCGTCACCGGGGAGCTGTTTTTT. It yields the protein CASKPTSVTGELFF.

The rearrangement links TRBV19 to TRBJ1-5; possibly TRBD1 for D (5 bases). Germline V gene lookup returns CDR1 LNHDA and CDR2 SQIVND (reference sequence). The CDR3 spans 16 residues. V was cut by 3 bases and J by 0 bases, with 12 bases left in between. In DNA form, the CDR3 reads TGTGCCAGTAGTATGTGGGAGGGGCCTAGCAATCAGCCCCAGCATTTT. Residues: CASSMWEGPSNQPQHF.

This chain connects TRBV30 to TRBJ1-2, with 7 bases fitting TRBD1. CDR3 length: 13 amino acids. In germline, CDR1 is GTSNPN, CDR2 SVGIG (reference sequence). V gave up 5 bases and J gave up 4 bases; unmatched junction bases: 7. This CDR3 reads CAWGTVPLYGYTF. The CDR3, as DNA: TGTGCCTGGGGGACAGTGCCTCTCTATGGCTACACCTTC.

The chain combines TRBV2 with TRBJ1-6, with a tentative D call TRBD1 (6 bases). Trimming shortened V by 2 bases and J by 6 bases, and 11 bases separated the two germline ends. Germline CDR1 is SNHLY and CDR2 is FYNNEI. This CDR3 is built from 15 residues. This CDR3 reads CASSEWGTSNSPLHF. The CDR3 DNA reads as TGTGCCAGCAGTGAATGGGGGACATCTAATTCACCCCTCCACTTT.

This clone was counted a single time. This CDR3 is also generated by other DNA sequences in the sample. The rearrangement links TRBV12-3 or TRBV12-4 to TRBJ1-1, with D maybe TRBD1 (5 bases). The CDR3 consists of 13 residues. V lost 5 bases to trimming and J lost 3 bases, with 10 bases between them. The CDR3 DNA sequence: TGTGCCAGCAGTCTCAGACAGTACACTGAAGCTTTCTTT. Protein: CASSLRQYTEAFF.

The CDR3 region is CASSLFKPSYEQYF. The CDR3 DNA reads TGTGCCAGCAGTTTATTTAAGCCCTCCTACGAGCAGTACTTC. The V and J genes are TRBV28 and TRBJ2-7; D not resolved. This CDR3 contains 14 residues. V was clipped by 1 base and J by 0 bases, with 7 bases between them. CDR1 and CDR2 from the germline V gene are MDHEN and SYDVKM.

V usage is TRBV7-2 and J usage is TRBJ2-7; tentatively, D is TRBD2 (7 bases). The V and J ends lost 5 bases and 2 bases respectively, with 16 bases between them. Germline V gene sequence: CDR1 SGHTA, CDR2 FQGNSA. This CDR3 region has 15 residues. CDR3 nucleotide sequence: TGTGCCAGCAGCCCCCAACCCGGGGGGCCCTACGAGCAGTACTTC. Its protein product is CASSPQPGGPYEQYF. The complete variable domain, with remaining parts taken from reference TRBV7-2 and TRBJ2-7, reads GAGVSQSPSNKVTEKGKDVELRCDPISGHTALYWYRQSLGQGLEFLIYFQGNSAPDKSGLPSDRFSAERTGGSVSTLTIQRTQQEDSAVYLCASSPQPGGPYEQYFGPGTRLTVT.

V usage is TRBV12-3 or TRBV12-4 and J usage is TRBJ2-1; 7 nucleotides line up with TRBD1. The V segment lost 5 bases and the J segment 7 bases; nucleotides outside the gene matches: 5. The CDR3 spans 13 residues. The chain's CDR3 is CASSPTTGNEQFF. The CDR3 bases are TGTGCCAGCAGTCCCACGACAGGGAATGAGCAGTTCTTC.

The V gene is TRBV24-1, the J gene TRBJ1-2; no clear D gene. The CDR3 extends over 13 amino acids. CDR1 and CDR2 from the germline V gene are KGHDR and SFDVKD. With 3 bases removed from V and 5 bases from J, the gap between germline ends came to 9 bases. In DNA, the CDR3 is TGTGCCACCAGTGATCCTCCGCAGTATGGCTACACCTTC. Protein sequence: CATSDPPQYGYTF.